A single T cell receptor beta chain is shown here with its context. Its cognate antigen is unknown. A multiplex PCR was run with 60 Vbeta primers and 13 Jbeta primers. Using immunoSEQ multiplex PCR, the repertoire was profiled, and TCRdb retains in-frame clones only, with some absent. The sample has tens of thousands of clones, roughly four fifths seen once. These data are taken from a study of cytomegalovirus exposure and HLA in healthy donors. In the study overall: Within an early data release were tens of millions of unique TCRs drawn from HLA-typed donors. The study, taken as a whole, reports: Some highly shared sequence variants likely arose as a pipeline artifact.

The V and J ends lost 5 bases and 2 bases, in that order; junction bases with no gene match: 5. Germline values: CDR1 LGHNT, CDR2 FRNRAP. The CDR3 consists of 15 residues. Sequenced sample: PBMCs. This clonotype was obtained from a woman under 40 in good health and CMV-seropositive. The V and J genes are TRBV12-5 and TRBJ1-1; 10 bases are a match to TRBD1. The CDR3 region has the DNA TGTGCTAGTGGTCCGGGACAGGGGCGAAACACTGAAGCTTTCTTT. It encodes CASGPGQGRNTEAFF.